Sequencing of this T cell receptor (beta chain) was carried out in a study of PD-1 blockade in mismatch repair-deficient tumors. Some clones are missing from TCRdb's copy, which holds only in-frame ones; the method was immunoSEQ multiplex PCR. The repertoire consists of about 120,000 clones, with about 88% occurring once and the leading ten covering roughly 12%. TCRs were sequenced from a few patients responding to pembrolizumab. This CDR3 has 13 amino acids. Germline lookup yields CDR1 GTSNPN and CDR2 SVGIG (reference sequence). V lost 0 bases to trimming and J lost 1 base, with 6 bases between them.

V gene TRBV30 combines with J gene TRBJ2-5; D is unclear. The sample in question was peripheral blood, obtained 44 weeks after starting pembrolizumab. This TCR was recovered from an adult with mismatch repair-deficient cancer. The CDR3 protein is CAWSVGFQETQYF. The CDR3 DNA sequence: TGTGCCTGGAGTGTAGGGTTCCAAGAGACCCAGTACTTC. Looking up the rest from reference TRBV30 and TRBJ2-5 gives the full variable domain: SQTIHQWPATLVQPVGSPLSLECTVEGTSNPNLYWYRQAAGRGLQLLFYSVGIGQISSEVPQNLSASRPQDRQFILSSKKLLLSDSGFYLCAWSVGFQETQYFGPGTRLLVL.